The 9 T cell receptor beta chains below all came from one sample that was sequenced in a study of CXCR3-negative and CXCR3-positive naive CD8 T cells. UMI-labeled 5' RACE yielded the TRB cDNA libraries. After re-calling the 5' RACE reads, TCRdb lists one entry per CDR3 protein, DNA absent. Recorded for this sample: around 88,000 distinct CDR3 sequences. Findings and caveats of the study: More hydrophobic TRB CDR3s were found in CXCR3-positive naive cells than in CXCR3-negative naive cells.

Their antigens remain unidentified. The material sequenced was naive CXCR3+ CD8+ T cells from blood. Subset denoted: CD45RO-CCR7+CD27+CD95- naive CD8+ T cells expressing CXCR3 (TNR3+). Receptors originate from a human donor in good health. Some clones in this sample may be carry-over from other donors' samples.

This rearrangement joins TRBV20-1 to TRBJ2-1. Per germline, CDR1 DFQATT and CDR2 SNEGSKA (reference sequence). The CDR3 has 12 amino acids. The CDR3 spells CSVIGSYNEQFF.

This rearrangement joins TRBV29-1 to TRBJ1-3; TCRdb calls TRBD1, which cannot be checked without DNA. Germline CDR1 and CDR2: SQVTM and ANQGSEA. This CDR3 has 13 amino acids. The CDR3 loop is CSVETGAGNTIYF.

The J gene is TRBJ2-5, the V gene TRBV20-1; there is no DNA to check the TCRdb D call of TRBD2. The CDR3 sequence is 16 residues long. In germline, CDR1 is DFQATT, CDR2 SNEGSKA (reference sequence). The CDR3 region is CSARWRSGEYQETQYF.

The chain uses TRBV20-1 and TRBJ1-1; the TRBD1 assignment by TCRdb is unverifiable without DNA. Germline assignment: CDR1 DFQATT and CDR2 SNEGSKA (reference sequence). The CDR3 runs 13 residues. The CDR3 sequence is CSATDRKRTEAFF.

This chain links TRBV7-8 with TRBJ1-5. The V gene's germline CDR1 is SGHVS and CDR2 FQNEAQ. The CDR3 length is 15 residues. CDR3 residues: CASSLVQLGNQPQHF.

V and J are TRBV6-1 and TRBJ2-5; TCRdb proposes TRBD1, but this gene call is untestable without DNA. Germline V gene sequence: CDR1 MNHNS, CDR2 SASEGT. This CDR3 has 13 amino acids. The CDR3: CASLGQGSETQYF.

This chain links TRBV10-3 with TRBJ2-1; TCRdb gives TRBD2 as the D gene, but with no DNA this cannot be confirmed. This CDR3 has 15 amino acids. CDR1 and CDR2 (germline): ENHRY, SYGVKD. CDR3 residues: CAISPGTGSRVEQFF.

The chain couples TRBV7-9 to TRBJ1-2; as DNA is missing, the TRBD1 call by TCRdb cannot be tested. Germline-derived CDR1 and CDR2 are SEHNR and FQNEAQ (reference sequence). This CDR3 region has 12 residues. Here the CDR3 reads CASSLTGYGYTF.

V usage is TRBV6-6 and J usage is TRBJ2-3. The CDR3 loop spans 15 amino acids. Germline V gene data show CDR1 as MNHNY and CDR2 as SVGAGI (reference sequence). The CDR3: CASSYSSAWADTQYF.